Detailed here is one TCR beta chain. The antigen remains undetermined. Germline values: CDR1 LNHNV, CDR2 YYDKDF (reference sequence). This CDR3 comprises 14 residues. This specimen belongs to a study of CXCR3-negative and CXCR3-positive naive CD8 T cells. The libraries of TRB cDNA were constructed through 5' RACE using UMI labels. TCRdb reanalyzed the 5' RACE reads, giving one entry per CDR3 protein sequence and no DNA. The sample has about 130,000 distinct CDR3 sequences, and its top ten clones hold approximately 0.29%. Study-wide results and limits: Greater hydrophobicity was found in TRB CDR3s of CXCR3-positive naive cells than of CXCR3-negative naive cells.

V gene TRBV15 combines with J gene TRBJ2-1. Sequencing was carried out using naive CXCR3- CD8+ T cells from blood. Subset in this sample: CD45RO-CCR7+CD27+CD95- naive CD8+ T cells lacking CXCR3 (TNR3-). The sequence derives from a human donor in good health. Some clones in this sample may be carry-over from other donors' samples. CDR3 protein: CATSSRDGYNEQFF.